The 10 T cell receptor beta chains presented below share a single source sample, sequenced in a study of neoadjuvant anti-PD-1 for oral cavity cancer. Sequencing was performed with immunoSEQ multiplex PCR; in TCRdb, only in-frame clones are kept and a portion is missing. The sample includes about 15,000 clones, around three fifths of them seen just once. The input for sequencing was PBMCs, taken before nivolumab (anti-PD-1) treatment. Every receptor here comes from a person aged 35-79 years with oral cavity squamous cell carcinoma.

This clone was seen more than once but under ten times. The chain has TRBV19 and TRBJ1-3, with TRBD1 matching 10 bases. This CDR3 has 14 residues. V lost 5 bases to trimming and J lost 2 bases; unmatched junction nucleotides: 0. From germline, CDR1 is LNHDA and CDR2 SQIVND (reference sequence). The CDR3 nucleotides read TGTGCCAGTAGTGACAGGGGGCCTGGAAACACCATATATTTT. This codes for CASSDRGPGNTIYF.

This clone was detected only once. The gene calls are TRBV5-5 and TRBJ1-6; D unresolved. Germline values: CDR1 SGHKS, CDR2 YYEKEE (reference sequence). CDR3 length: 13 residues. Trimming stripped 0 bases from V and 9 bases from J, with 7 bases between. The CDR3 spells CASSLDRGSPLHF. As DNA, the CDR3 is TGTGCCAGCAGCTTGGACAGAGGTTCACCCCTCCACTTT.

This clone was found a few times. The J gene is TRBJ2-3, the V gene TRBV13; 12 nucleotides agree with TRBD2. The CDR3 extends over 15 amino acids. The V segment lost 8 bases and the J segment 2 bases; nucleotides outside the gene matches: 5. Germline CDR1 reads PRHDT; CDR2 reads FYEKMQ (reference sequence). CDR3 residues: CASGGLAGYTDTQYF. In DNA form, the CDR3 reads TGTGCCAGCGGGGGACTAGCGGGCTACACAGATACGCAGTATTTT.

This sequence joins TRBV28 and TRBJ2-7; the match to TRBD2 covers 12 bases. The CDR3 consists of 16 residues. CDR1 and CDR2 from the germline V gene are MDHEN and SYDVKM. Trimming removed 4 bases from V and 2 bases from J; junction bases left unmatched: 6. CDR3 amino acids: CASSSRLAGETYEQYF. Here the CDR3 DNA reads TGTGCCAGCAGTTCCCGACTAGCGGGAGAAACCTACGAGCAGTACTTC.

V and J are TRBV28 and TRBJ1-5, with a possible D match to TRBD1 (6 bases). Per the germline V gene, CDR1 is MDHEN and CDR2 is SYDVKM. Trimming took 3 bases from V and 0 from J, leaving 12 bases between them. This CDR3 region has 16 residues. CDR3 region: CASSFPGQYSNQPQHF. The CDR3 bases are TGTGCCAGCAGTTTCCCTGGACAGTATAGCAATCAGCCCCAGCATTTT.

This chain's CDR3 is CASSQTGTGSSGANVLTF. In DNA form, the CDR3 reads TGTGCCAGCAGCCAAACCGGGACAGGGAGCTCTGGGGCCAACGTCCTGACTTTC. The chain employs TRBV4-2 and TRBJ2-6; 9 positions agree with TRBD1. This CDR3 spans 18 amino acids. V trimming: 2 bases; J trimming: 0 bases; junction bases outside the gene matches: 5. Germline CDR1 reads LGHNA; CDR2 reads YNFKEQ.

The chain links TRBV5-1 to TRBJ2-5; TRBD2 might be the D (6 bases). The CDR3 totals 14 residues. CDR1 SGHRS and CDR2 YFSETQ come from the germline V gene. Trimming pared 4 bases from V and 1 base from J, leaving 11 bases between. CDR3 sequence: CASSPAGSQETQYF. DNA of the CDR3: TGCGCCAGCAGCCCAGCGGGTTCCCAAGAGACCCAGTACTTC.

This clone was observed a few times. The chain joins TRBV19 to TRBJ2-3; 7 bases match TRBD1. The CDR3 contains 13 residues. J gave up 4 bases and V 11 bases, and 9 bases lay outside the gene matches. Per the germline V gene, CDR1 is LNHDA and CDR2 is SQIVND (reference sequence). CDR3 residues: CACKPQGADTQYF. Here the CDR3 DNA reads TGTGCCTGTAAACCGCAGGGGGCAGATACGCAGTATTTT.

The rearrangement joins TRBV2 to TRBJ2-7; possible D gene TRBD1, 6 bases. The length of the CDR3 is 12 residues. Germline V gene sequence: CDR1 SNHLY, CDR2 FYNNEI. Trimming stripped 6 bases from V and 2 bases from J, with 8 bases between. The CDR3 DNA follows: TGTGCCAGCAGATGGACAGCCTACGAGCAGTACTTC. This translates into CASRWTAYEQYF.

This rearrangement joins TRBV5-1 to TRBJ2-7; unclear D gene. The V and J ends lost 5 bases and 0 bases respectively, with 6 bases between them. Germline V gives CDR1 SGHRS, CDR2 YFSETQ. This CDR3 has 12 residues. The CDR3 reads CASRASSYEQYF. The CDR3 DNA reads TGCGCCAGCAGGGCCAGCTCCTACGAGCAGTACTTC. Full variable domain (rest looked up from reference TRBV5-1 and TRBJ2-7): KAGVTQTPRYLIKTRGQQVTLSCSPISGHRSVSWYQQTPGQGLQFLFEYFSETQRNKGNFPGRFSGRQFSNSRSEMNVSTLELGDSALYLCASRASSYEQYFGPGTRLTVT.